This T cell receptor (beta chain) appears in the sequencing data of a study of blood T cell repertoires in COVID-19. Study-level information: Samples taken during acute and convalescent COVID-19 were collected in the United States, Italy and Spain.

Repertoires were generated with immunoSEQ multiplex PCR, while TCRdb's copy carries only in-frame clones and drops some. The profile shows around 300,000 clones, nearly 90% of them singletons. V trimming: 5 bases; J trimming: 1 base; junction bases outside the gene matches: 0. Germline CDR1 MDHEN, CDR2 SYDVKM. This CDR3 contains 14 residues. Seattle participants joined during active infection and were tracked over time. The receptor was isolated from a woman aged 35 to 49 with COVID-19, enrolled during active disease. The sample consisted of peripheral blood. The chain is built from TRBV28 and TRBJ1-1; 11 nucleotides match TRBD1. CDR3 sequence (DNA): TGTGCCAGCAGTGGACAGGGGGCGAACACTGAAGCTTTCTTT. Encoded protein: CASSGQGANTEAFF. Full variable domain (outside the CDR3, taken from reference TRBV28 and TRBJ1-1): DVKVTQSSRYLVKRTGEKVFLECVQDMDHENMFWYRQDPGLGLRLIYFSYDVKMKEKGDIPEGYSVSREKKERFSLILESASTNQTSMYLCASSGQGANTEAFFGQGTRLTVV.